The present TCR beta chain was sequenced within a study of T cells in Graves' hyperthyroidism and ophthalmopathy. Study-wide findings and caveats: Ophthalmopathy was identified by the model a median about 6 months ahead of onset. In simple terms, a model built on 13 V-J features told ophthalmopathy apart from stable hyperthyroidism. Within blood appeared most thyroid clonotypes that had expanded above 0.001.

Diagnoses were made from clinical symptoms, serum measures (thyroxine and TRAb), thyroid ultrasound and orbital computed tomography. Germline lookup yields CDR1 SGHDN and CDR2 FVKESK. CDR3 length: 15 residues. Trimming pared 1 base from V and 3 bases from J, leaving 12 bases between. The TCR beta CDR3 regions underwent amplification using RNA transcripts as the source. TCR CDR3 regions were first amplified by RT-PCR with HTBI primers. TCRdb independently ran MiXCR on the multiplex PCR reads; one entry per CDR3 protein. The sample contains around 620,000 distinct CDR3 sequences, 40% to 55% of which appear only once. This clonotype was found many times. The antigen is not known.

The specimen was peripheral blood or thyroid tissue (not recorded which). This clonotype originated in an adult woman with Graves' disease, either hyperthyroidism or ophthalmopathy (not recorded which). The rearrangement uses TRBV14 and TRBJ1-2; D uncertain. CDR3 in DNA: TGTGCCAGCAGCCAAGGGGCCGGAGGGCACTATGGCTACACCTTC. Translated, it gives CASSQGAGGHYGYTF.